This T cell receptor (beta chain) stems from a study of tumor and adjacent non-tumor tissue in lung cancer. Study-wide context: Patients comprised roughly 12 adenocarcinoma, a couple of squamous cell carcinoma and 1 small cell lung cancer. On average, productive TCRbeta reads reached around 4 million per sample.

This sample's RNA came from whole unsorted tissue. The normal lung tissue was taken more than 3 cm from the tumor edge. Broader study findings: Tumor repertoires had a smaller top 100 clone share than normal lung. Significantly higher TCR diversity was found in tumor than normal lung.

This CDR3 comprises 14 residues. The germline gives CDR1 SGHAT, CDR2 FQDESV (reference sequence). J lost 5 bases, V lost 2 bases, and 4 bases had no gene match. The library came from three nested PCR rounds adapted from ARM-PCR protocols. TCRdb called the multiplex PCR reads again in MiXCR, with one record for every CDR3 protein. The repertoire has 43,000 or so distinct CDR3 sequences, approximately 57% of them found once; the top ten carry 35% to 50%. This clonotype is a singleton in its sample. As yet, its antigen is unknown. The conserved final phenylalanine or tryptophan is absent from the CDR3, which likely points to a read error.

This TCR was recovered from a man in his forties or fifties with non-small cell lung cancer. Sequences were obtained from distant non-tumor lung tissue. This chain connects TRBV11-1 to TRBJ1-1, with 8 bases identical to TRBD1. CDR3 nucleotide sequence: TGTGCCAGCAGCTTACAGGGGGCCCGTACTGAAGCTTTCTTA. Protein sequence: CASSLQGARTEAFL.